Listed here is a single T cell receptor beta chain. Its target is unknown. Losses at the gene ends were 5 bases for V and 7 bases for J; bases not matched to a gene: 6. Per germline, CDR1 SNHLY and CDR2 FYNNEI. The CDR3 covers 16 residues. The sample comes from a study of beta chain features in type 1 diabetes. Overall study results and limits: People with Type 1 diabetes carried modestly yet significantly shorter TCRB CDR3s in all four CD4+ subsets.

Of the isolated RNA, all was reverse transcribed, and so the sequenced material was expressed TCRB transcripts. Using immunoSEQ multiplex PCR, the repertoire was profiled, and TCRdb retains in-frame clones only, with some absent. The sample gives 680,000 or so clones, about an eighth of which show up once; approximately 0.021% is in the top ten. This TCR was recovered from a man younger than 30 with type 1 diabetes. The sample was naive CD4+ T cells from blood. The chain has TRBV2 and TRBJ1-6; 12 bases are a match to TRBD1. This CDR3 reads CASSRDRGPQNSPLHF. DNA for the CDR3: TGTGCCAGCAGTCGGGACAGGGGGCCACAAAATTCACCCCTCCACTTT.